These 20 T cell receptor beta chains share one sample of origin, sequenced in a study of T cell changes during pregnancy in multiple sclerosis. TCRdb keeps only in-frame clones here, not all; method: immunoSEQ multiplex PCR. This sample has 50,000 to 65,000 clones; about 88% occur once, and the top ten carry approximately 2.8%. The source material was CD8+ T cells from peripheral blood mononuclear cells, sampled before pregnancy. These receptors all stem from a female donor with multiple sclerosis, enrolled in a pregnancy study.

This clone was seen a few times. Other DNA sequences in this sample translate to the same CDR3. The chain uses TRBV9 and TRBJ2-1; 10 nucleotides line up with TRBD2. The CDR3 is 15 residues long. Germline V gene data show CDR1 as SGDLS and CDR2 as YYNGEE. The J segment lost 2 bases and the V segment lost 4 bases, leaving 3 bases of the junction unmatched. This chain's CDR3 is CASSSSGGAYNEQFF. The DNA of the CDR3 is TGTGCCAGCAGCTCGAGCGGGGGGGCCTACAATGAGCAGTTCTTC.

The rearrangement joins TRBV18 to TRBJ2-4; D perhaps matches TRBD2 (5 bases). The length of the CDR3 is 17 residues. CDR1 and CDR2 from the germline V gene are KGHSH and LQKENI. Trimming removed 3 bases from V and 3 bases from J, with 18 bases in between. CDR3 region: CASSPVVEGSLKNIQYF. CDR3 bases: TGTGCCAGCTCACCGGTAGTAGAGGGCAGCCTCAAAAACATTCAGTACTTC.

The chain uses TRBV13 and TRBJ1-2; 10 nucleotides align to TRBD1. Germline values: CDR1 PRHDT, CDR2 FYEKMQ (reference sequence). CDR3 length equals 17 residues. With V trimmed by 4 bases and J by 4 bases, 12 bases remained unmatched. CDR3 DNA sequence: TGTGCCAGCAGCTCTAACTCCGGGACAGGGGTACCCTATGGCTACACCTTC. It is translated as CASSSNSGTGVPYGYTF.

The gene calls are TRBV5-6 and TRBJ2-3; 11 positions match TRBD2. The CDR3 has 16 residues. V gave up 3 bases and J gave up 5 bases; unmatched junction bases: 8. Germline loops: CDR1 SGHDT, CDR2 YYEEEE. The CDR3 here is CASSSPSGGRRDTQYF. The DNA of the CDR3 is TGTGCCAGCAGCTCCCCTAGCGGGGGGCGGAGAGATACGCAGTATTTT.

The V and J genes are TRBV7-8 and TRBJ2-3; TRBD2 matches at 10 bases. V shed 0 bases, J shed 5 bases, and the junction held 8 bases outside the gene matches. The CDR3 runs 17 residues. Germline values: CDR1 SGHVS, CDR2 FQNEAQ. This chain's CDR3 is CASSLALSGGAIDTQYF. The CDR3 nucleotides read TGTGCCAGCAGCTTAGCGCTGAGCGGGGGGGCAATAGATACGCAGTATTTT.

This CDR3 is CASSPSGSGNTIYF. The CDR3, as DNA: TGTGCCAGCAGCCCTAGTGGCTCTGGAAACACCATATATTTT. The chain couples TRBV11-2 to TRBJ1-3; D is uncertain. Per germline, CDR1 SGHAT and CDR2 FQNNGV. V dropped 5 bases and J dropped 0 bases, with 8 bases sitting between them. The CDR3 runs to 14 residues.

The V gene is TRBV27, the J gene TRBJ2-2, with 8 bases fitting TRBD1. Looked up from germline, CDR1 is MNHEY and CDR2 is SMNVEV (reference sequence). The CDR3 has 14 amino acids. V shed 4 bases, J shed 4 bases, and the junction held 2 bases outside the gene matches. The chain's CDR3 is CASSSGTGTGELFF. In DNA, the CDR3 is TGTGCCAGCAGTTCCGGGACAGGCACCGGGGAGCTGTTTTTT.

The chain couples TRBV4-1 to TRBJ2-1, with a weak D call TRBD1 (5 bases). This CDR3 has 13 amino acids. Deletions cut 1 base from V and 8 bases from J, with 9 bases between. CDR1 and CDR2 from the germline V gene are MGHRA and YSYEKL. CDR3 sequence reads: CASSQAEGDEQFF. The CDR3 DNA is TGCGCCAGCAGCCAAGCCGAAGGGGATGAGCAGTTCTTC.

The gene calls are TRBV7-9 and TRBJ2-7, with 7 bases matching TRBD2. J gave up 5 bases and V 1 base, and 2 bases lay outside the gene matches. The CDR3 contains 13 residues. CDR1 SEHNR and CDR2 FQNEAQ come from the germline V gene (reference sequence). The CDR3 DNA reads as TGTGCCAGCAGCTTAGGGGCGGGGGACGAGCAGTACTTC. Its protein product is CASSLGAGDEQYF.

This sequence joins TRBV5-4 and TRBJ2-1; TRBD2 matches at 11 bases. CDR3 length: 16 amino acids. The V and J ends lost 5 bases and 0 bases, in that order; junction bases with no gene match: 4. Per the germline V gene, CDR1 is SGHNT and CDR2 is YYREEE (reference sequence). The CDR3: CASSPGLAGSYNEQFF. CDR3 sequence (DNA): TGTGCCAGCAGTCCCGGACTAGCGGGCTCCTACAATGAGCAGTTCTTC.

The chain links TRBV27 to TRBJ2-7; a weak D match, TRBD1 (6 bases). V lost 3 bases, J lost 2 bases, and 11 bases lay in between. CDR3 length: 14 amino acids. Germline V CDR1 and CDR2: MNHEY, SMNVEV (reference sequence). The CDR3 loop reads CASSLPGAPYEQYF. CDR3 bases: TGTGCCAGCAGTTTGCCAGGGGCACCCTACGAGCAGTACTTC.

V and J are TRBV11-2 and TRBJ2-3; D not certain. CDR1 and CDR2 from the germline V gene are SGHAT and FQNNGV. Trimming removed 1 base at V and 3 bases at J, with 5 bases between. The CDR3 sequence is 13 residues long. In nucleotides, the CDR3 is TGTGCCAGCAGCTTAGCCCAGACAGATACGCAGTATTTT. The encoded protein is CASSLAQTDTQYF.

This clone was seen only once. The CDR3 sequence: CASSTGTGTEAFF. The CDR3 DNA reads as TGTGCCAGCAGCACCGGGACAGGGACTGAAGCTTTCTTT. V usage is TRBV11-2 and J usage is TRBJ1-1, with TRBD1 identical over 9 bases. With 5 bases clipped from V and 5 bases from J, the junction kept 3 bases outside the gene matches. From germline, CDR1 is SGHAT and CDR2 FQNNGV. The CDR3 consists of 13 residues.

This sequence joins TRBV5-4 and TRBJ1-4, with no clear D. The CDR3 is 13 residues long. Germline V gene data show CDR1 as SGHNT and CDR2 as YYREEE (reference sequence). V dropped 4 bases and J dropped 5 bases, with 9 bases sitting between them. The CDR3 coding sequence is TGTGCCAGCAGCCCGCGGGAAAATGAAAAACTGTTTTTT. Its protein is CASSPRENEKLFF.

V usage is TRBV9 and J usage is TRBJ2-1; 7 nucleotides match TRBD2. The germline V gene has CDR1 SGDLS and CDR2 YYNGEE. The trim removed 4 bases at V and 6 bases at J, leaving 10 bases unmatched. CDR3 length equals 15 residues. CDR3 sequence: CASSSRDSGGNEQFF. As DNA, the CDR3 is TGTGCCAGCAGCTCGCGGGACTCGGGGGGCAATGAGCAGTTCTTC.

V usage is TRBV9 and J usage is TRBJ2-3; D is perhaps TRBD2 (7 bases). This CDR3 is 15 amino acids long. V lost 0 bases and J 6 bases, leaving 14 bases between the germline ends. CDR1 SGDLS and CDR2 YYNGEE come from the germline V gene. The CDR3 sequence: CASSVGGGPWDTQYF. CDR3 coding DNA: TGTGCCAGCAGCGTAGGCGGGGGCCCCTGGGATACGCAGTATTTT.

The rearrangement links TRBV27 to TRBJ2-2, with 8 bases matching TRBD1. The CDR3 totals 15 residues. Germline CDR1 MNHEY, CDR2 SMNVEV (reference sequence). Trimming removed 7 bases from V and 6 bases from J; junction bases left unmatched: 10. This CDR3 reads CASTGGLSRAGELFF. The CDR3 DNA sequence: TGTGCCAGCACAGGGGGCTTGTCGAGGGCCGGGGAGCTGTTTTTT.

The chain joins TRBV30 to TRBJ2-3, with 9 nucleotides matching TRBD1. This CDR3 comprises 22 residues. Germline loops: CDR1 GTSNPN, CDR2 SVGIG (reference sequence). V dropped 0 bases and J dropped 3; count of bases not matched to a gene: 25. CDR3 residues: CAWSVRTYHPVDRGRRTDTQYF. The CDR3 nucleotides read TGTGCCTGGAGTGTACGGACGTACCACCCAGTGGACAGGGGAAGGCGGACAGATACGCAGTATTTT.

As DNA, the CDR3 is TGTGCCAGCAGCTTAGGGGAGACAGGGAACACTGAAGCTTTCTTT. Its translation is CASSLGETGNTEAFF. The rearrangement joins TRBV13 to TRBJ1-1, with D perhaps matching TRBD1 (6 bases). The CDR3 spans 15 residues. V shed 0 bases and J shed 1 base, with 9 bases lying between them. Per germline, CDR1 PRHDT and CDR2 FYEKMQ (reference sequence).

The chain links TRBV7-2 to TRBJ2-3, with 9 bases aligning to TRBD2. The V gene's germline CDR1 is SGHTA and CDR2 FQGNSA. V shed 1 base and J 3 bases; nucleotides not matched to a gene: 5. The CDR3 extends over 16 amino acids. The CDR3 nucleotides read TGTGCCAGCAGCTTAGGCGGCGGGGGGGCAACAGATACGCAGTATTTT. Protein sequence: CASSLGGGGATDTQYF.